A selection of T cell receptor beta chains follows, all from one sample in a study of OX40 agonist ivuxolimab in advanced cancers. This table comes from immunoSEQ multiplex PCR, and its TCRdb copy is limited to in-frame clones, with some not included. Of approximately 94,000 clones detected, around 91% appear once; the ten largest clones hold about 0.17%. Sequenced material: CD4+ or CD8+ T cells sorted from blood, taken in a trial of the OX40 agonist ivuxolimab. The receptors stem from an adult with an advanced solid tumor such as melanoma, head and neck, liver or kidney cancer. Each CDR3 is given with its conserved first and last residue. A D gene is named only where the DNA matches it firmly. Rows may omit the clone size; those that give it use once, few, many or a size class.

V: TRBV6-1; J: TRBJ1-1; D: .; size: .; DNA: TGTGCCAGCAGCCCACTGGACAATCTCCAAGCTTTCTTT; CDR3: CASSPLDNLQAFF
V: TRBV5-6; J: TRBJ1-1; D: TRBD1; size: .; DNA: TGTGCCAGCAGCTCAACCGGGACAGGGGCTGAAGCTTTCTTT; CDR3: CASSSTGTGAEAFF
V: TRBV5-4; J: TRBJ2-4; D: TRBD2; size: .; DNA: TGTGCCAGCAGCTTGAGTGCGGGAGGGACCTCCAAAAACATTCAGTACTTC; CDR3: CASSLSAGGTSKNIQYF
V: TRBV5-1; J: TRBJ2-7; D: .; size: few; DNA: TGCGCCAGCAGCTTCAATCGAGGGCCCCCCTACGAGCAGTACTTC; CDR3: CASSFNRGPPYEQYF
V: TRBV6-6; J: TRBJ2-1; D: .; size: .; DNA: TGTGCCAGCACGGGGAGCTCCTACAATGAGCAGTTCTTC; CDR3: CASTGSSYNEQFF
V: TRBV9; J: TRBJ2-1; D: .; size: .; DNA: TGTGCCAGCAGCGTATCCGGGACAACTTACAATGAGCAGTTCTTC; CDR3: CASSVSGTTYNEQFF
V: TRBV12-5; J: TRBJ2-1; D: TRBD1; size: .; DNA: TGTGCTAGTGCCATTCTAGGACAGGGCTACAATGAGCAGTTCTTC; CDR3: CASAILGQGYNEQFF
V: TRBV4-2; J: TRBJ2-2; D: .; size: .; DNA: TGTGCCAGCAGCCAAGTGACCGGGGAGCTGTTTTTT; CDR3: CASSQVTGELFF
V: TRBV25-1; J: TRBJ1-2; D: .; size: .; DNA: TGTGCCAGCAGTGGGCCAGGACGCTATGGCTACACCTTC; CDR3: CASSGPGRYGYTF
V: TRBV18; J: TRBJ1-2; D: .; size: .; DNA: TGTGCCAGCTCGCCCTTCCGGACAGACTATGGCTACACCTTC; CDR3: CASSPFRTDYGYTF
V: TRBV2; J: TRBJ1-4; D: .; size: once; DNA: TGTGCCAGCTGGGCAGGGGATGAAAAACTGTTTTTT; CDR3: CASWAGDEKLFF
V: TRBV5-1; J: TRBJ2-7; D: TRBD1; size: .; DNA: TGCGCCAGCAGGGAGGGACAGGGGGCGCAAAGGTTCACGGGCGAGCAGTACTTC; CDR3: CASREGQGAQRFTGEQYF
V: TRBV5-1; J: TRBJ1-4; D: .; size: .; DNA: TGCGCCAGCAGCCGGACCAGGGTTGCAACTAATGAAAAACTGTTTTTT; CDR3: CASSRTRVATNEKLFF
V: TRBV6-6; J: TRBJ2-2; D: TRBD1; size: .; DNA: TGTGCCAGCAGTACCGGACAGGGTATCCCCGGGGAGCTGTTTTTT; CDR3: CASSTGQGIPGELFF
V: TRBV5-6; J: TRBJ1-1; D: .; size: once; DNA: TGTGCCAGCAGCTTGATAATCAACACTGAAGCTTTCTTT; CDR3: CASSLIINTEAFF
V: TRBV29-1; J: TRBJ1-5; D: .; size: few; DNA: TGCAGCGTTGGAAATCGGGGCAGCAATCAGCCCCAGCATTTT; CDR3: CSVGNRGSNQPQHF
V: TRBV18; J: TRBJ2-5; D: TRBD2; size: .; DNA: TGTGCCAGCTCACCACGCGGGAGAAACCAAGAGACCCAGTACTTC; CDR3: CASSPRGRNQETQYF
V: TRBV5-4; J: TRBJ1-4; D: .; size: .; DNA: TGTGCCAGCAGCTTGGCCGGGGGCTTGAATGAAAAACTGTTTTTT; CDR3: CASSLAGGLNEKLFF
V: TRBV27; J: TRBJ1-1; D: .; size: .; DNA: TGTGCCAGCAGTTTAGTAGGGGCTCGCACTGAAGCTTTCTTT; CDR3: CASSLVGARTEAFF
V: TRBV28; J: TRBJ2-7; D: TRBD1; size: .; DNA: TGTGCCAGCAGTTGGACAGGTACGGTTCTCCCCTACGAGCAGTACTTC; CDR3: CASSWTGTVLPYEQYF
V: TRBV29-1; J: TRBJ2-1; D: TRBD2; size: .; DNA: TGCAGCGTTGTGGGACTAGCGGGGGGTACCTACAATGAGCAGTTCTTC; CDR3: CSVVGLAGGTYNEQFF
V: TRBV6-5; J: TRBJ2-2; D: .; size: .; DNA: TGTGCCAGCAGTTACTCGGGCGGCAACACCGGGGAGCTGTTTTTT; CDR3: CASSYSGGNTGELFF
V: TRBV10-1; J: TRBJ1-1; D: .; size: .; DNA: TGCGCCAGCAGTGACGGCAGGGCAGTAGCAGCTTTCTTT; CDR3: CASSDGRAVAAFF
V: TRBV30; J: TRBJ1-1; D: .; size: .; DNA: TGTGCCTGGAGCCGCGTGCTCAGGGGGAACACTGAAGCTTTCTTT; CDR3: CAWSRVLRGNTEAFF
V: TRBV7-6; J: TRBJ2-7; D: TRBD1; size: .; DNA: TGTGCCAGCAGCTCCTTCGACAGGGCCACCTACGAGCAGTACTTC; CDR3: CASSSFDRATYEQYF
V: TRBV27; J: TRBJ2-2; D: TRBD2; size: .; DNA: TGTGCCAGCAGTTCAGATAGCGGGATTACGAACACCGGGGAGCTGTTTTTT; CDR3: CASSSDSGITNTGELFF
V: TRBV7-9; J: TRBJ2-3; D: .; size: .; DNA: TGTGCCAGCAGCATACCGGGACGTGGGCAGTATTTT; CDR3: CASSIPGRGQYF
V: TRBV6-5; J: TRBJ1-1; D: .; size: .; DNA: TGTGCCAGCAGTTACGTACAGGGCACTGAAGCTTTCTTT; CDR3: CASSYVQGTEAFF
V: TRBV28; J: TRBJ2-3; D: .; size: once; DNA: TGTGCCAGCAGTGTCGGGGATTATACGCAGTATTTT; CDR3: CASSVGDYTQYF
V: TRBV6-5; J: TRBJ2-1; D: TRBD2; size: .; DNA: TGTGCCAGCAGTTCCGGGGGGGCCTACAATGAGCAGTTCTTC; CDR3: CASSSGGAYNEQFF
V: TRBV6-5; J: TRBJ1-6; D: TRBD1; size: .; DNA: TGTGCCAGCAGAGAGACAGGGGATCATTCACCCCTCCACTTT; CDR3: CASRETGDHSPLHF
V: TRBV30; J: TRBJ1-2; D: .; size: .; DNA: TGTGCCTGGAGTGTACAGGGAGTCGGGACCTTC; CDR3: CAWSVQGVGTF
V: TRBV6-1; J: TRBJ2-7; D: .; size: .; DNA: TGTGCCAGCAGGGACCCCGGACGGGGACCCTACGAGCAGTACTTC; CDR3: CASRDPGRGPYEQYF
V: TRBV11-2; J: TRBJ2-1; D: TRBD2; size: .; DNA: TGTGCCAGCGCGTGGGACTACGTTGGGAATGAGCAGTTCTTC; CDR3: CASAWDYVGNEQFF
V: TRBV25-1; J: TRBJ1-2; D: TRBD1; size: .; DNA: TGTGCCAGCAGAGGGACAGGGGCCAACTATGGCTACACCTTC; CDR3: CASRGTGANYGYTF
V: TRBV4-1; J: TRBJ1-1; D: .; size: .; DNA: TGCGCCAGCAGCTTGAGAGAGGGAGCCCCTGAAGCTTTCTTT; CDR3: CASSLREGAPEAFF
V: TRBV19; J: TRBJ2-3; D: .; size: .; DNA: TGTGCCAGTAGTATAGGTCTTTCAGATACGCAGTATTTT; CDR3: CASSIGLSDTQYF
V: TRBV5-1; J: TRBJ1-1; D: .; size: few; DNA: TGCGCCAGCAGGACCACAGGAAGGGCTAACACTGAAGCTTTCTTT; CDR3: CASRTTGRANTEAFF
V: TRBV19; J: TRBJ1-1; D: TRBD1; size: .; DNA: TGTGCCAGTAGGCGTGACAGGGTTTTGAACACTGAAGCTTTCTTT; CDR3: CASRRDRVLNTEAFF
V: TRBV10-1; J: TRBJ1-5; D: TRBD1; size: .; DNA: TGCGCCAGCAGTTATCAGGGACAGTCGAGCAATCAGCCCCAGCATTTT; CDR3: CASSYQGQSSNQPQHF
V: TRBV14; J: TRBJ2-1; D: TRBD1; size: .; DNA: TGTGCCAGCAGCCTTAACAGGGGTTGGGGTGAGCAGTTCTTC; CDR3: CASSLNRGWGEQFF
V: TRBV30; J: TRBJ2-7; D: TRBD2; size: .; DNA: TGTGCCTGGAGGGCCAGGGACACTGGACTAGCGGGACGCTACGAGCAGTACTTC; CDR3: CAWRARDTGLAGRYEQYF
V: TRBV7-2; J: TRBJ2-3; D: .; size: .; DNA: TGTGCCAGCAGCCCGGAGTCAGATACGCAGTATTTT; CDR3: CASSPESDTQYF
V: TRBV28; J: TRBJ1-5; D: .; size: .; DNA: TGTGCCAGCAGTTTAGGGAAAAACAATCAGCCCCAGCATTTT; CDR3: CASSLGKNNQPQHF
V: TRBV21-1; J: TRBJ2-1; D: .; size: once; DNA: TGTGCCGTGCTGGGAAGCAACAATGAGCAGTTCTTC; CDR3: CAVLGSNNEQFF
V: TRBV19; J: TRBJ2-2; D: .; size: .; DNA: TGTGCCAGTAGTACACTGGACCTCACCGGGGAGCTGTTTTTT; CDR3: CASSTLDLTGELFF
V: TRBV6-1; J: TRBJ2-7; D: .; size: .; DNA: TGTGCCAGCAGTGAAGCCTTCCACTACGAGCAGTACTTC; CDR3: CASSEAFHYEQYF
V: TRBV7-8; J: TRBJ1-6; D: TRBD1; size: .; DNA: TGTGCCAGCAGCCCGTCACTACAGGGGTTCAATTCACCCCTCCACTTT; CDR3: CASSPSLQGFNSPLHF
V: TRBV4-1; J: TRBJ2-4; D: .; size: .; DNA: TGCGCCAGCAGCCAAGTGGGGGGAGCCAAAAACATTCAGTACTTC; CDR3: CASSQVGGAKNIQYF
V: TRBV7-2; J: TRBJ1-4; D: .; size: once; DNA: TGTGCCAGCAGCTATCCGGGACATCCTGAAAAACTGTTTTTT; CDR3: CASSYPGHPEKLFF